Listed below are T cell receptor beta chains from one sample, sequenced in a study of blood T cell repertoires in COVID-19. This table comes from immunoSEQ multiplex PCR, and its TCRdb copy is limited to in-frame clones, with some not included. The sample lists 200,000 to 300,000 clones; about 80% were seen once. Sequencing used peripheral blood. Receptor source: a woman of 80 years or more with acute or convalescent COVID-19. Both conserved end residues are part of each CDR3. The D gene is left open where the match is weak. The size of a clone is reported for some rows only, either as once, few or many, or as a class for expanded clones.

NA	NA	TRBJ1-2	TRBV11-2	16	CASSLSLRYPNYGYTF	TGTGCCAGCAGCTTATCTTTGCGGTACCCTAACTATGGCTACACCTTC
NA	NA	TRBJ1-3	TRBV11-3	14	CASSLDSSGNTIYF	TGTGCCAGCAGCTTAGACAGCTCTGGAAACACCATATATTTT
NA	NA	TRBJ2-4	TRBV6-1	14	CASSEGGGPLLSYF	TGTGCCAGCAGTGAAGGGGGGGGCCCCCTGCTATCGTACTTC
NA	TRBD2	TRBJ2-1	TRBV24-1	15	CATSPTSGANNEQFF	TGTGCCACCAGTCCGACTAGCGGGGCCAACAATGAGCAGTTCTTC
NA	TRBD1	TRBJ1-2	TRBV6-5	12	CASSREGAGYTF	TGTGCCAGCAGCCGCGAGGGGGCTGGCTACACCTTC
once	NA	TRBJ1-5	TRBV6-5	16	CASSYPDRYSNQPQHF	TGTGCCAGCAGTTACCCAGACAGGTATAGCAATCAGCCCCAGCATTTT
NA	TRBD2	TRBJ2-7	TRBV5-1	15	CASSLALAGAYEQYF	TGCGCCAGCAGCTTGGCCCTAGCGGGGGCCTACGAGCAGTACTTC
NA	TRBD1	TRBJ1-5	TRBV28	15	CASSFGTEFEQPQHF	TGTGCCAGCAGTTTTGGGACAGAGTTCGAACAGCCCCAGCATTTT
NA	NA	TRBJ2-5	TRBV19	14	CASSISQGTETQYF	TGTGCCAGTAGTATCAGCCAGGGGACAGAGACCCAGTACTTC
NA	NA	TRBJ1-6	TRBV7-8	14	CASSLGQNNSPLHF	TGTGCCAGCAGCCTTGGACAGAATAATTCACCCCTCCACTTT
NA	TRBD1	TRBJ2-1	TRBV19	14	CASSWDRGVNEQFF	TGTGCCAGTAGTTGGGACAGGGGGGTAAATGAGCAGTTCTTC
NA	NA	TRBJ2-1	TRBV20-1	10	CSFVVAEQFF	TGCAGCTTCGTCGTGGCTGAGCAGTTCTTC
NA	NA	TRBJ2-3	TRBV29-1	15	CSVEEQGVSTDTQYF	TGCAGCGTTGAAGAACAGGGTGTCAGCACAGATACGCAGTATTTT
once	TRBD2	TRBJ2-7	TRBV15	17	CATSRYQASGGGYEQYF	TGTGCCACCAGCAGATACCAAGCTAGCGGGGGAGGCTACGAGCAGTACTTC
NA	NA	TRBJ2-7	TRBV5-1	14	CASANSGGFYEQYF	TGCGCCAGCGCCAACTCCGGGGGATTCTACGAGCAGTACTTC
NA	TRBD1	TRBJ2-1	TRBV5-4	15	CATTTGGQGRNEQFF	TGTGCCACCACAACGGGGGGACAGGGGAGAAATGAGCAGTTCTTC